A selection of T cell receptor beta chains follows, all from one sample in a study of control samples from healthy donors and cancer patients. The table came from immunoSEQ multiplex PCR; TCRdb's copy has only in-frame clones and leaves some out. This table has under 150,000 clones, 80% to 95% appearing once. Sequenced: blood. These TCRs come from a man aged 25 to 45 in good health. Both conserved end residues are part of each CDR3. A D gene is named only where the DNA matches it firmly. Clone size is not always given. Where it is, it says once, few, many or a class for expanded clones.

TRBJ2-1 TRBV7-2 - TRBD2 TGTGCCAGCAGCCCCGCTAGCGGACTACACTACAATGAGCAGTTCTTC CASSPASGLHYNEQFF
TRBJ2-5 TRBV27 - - TGTGCCAGCAGTTGGTACGGGAGAGGCCAAGAGACCCAGTACTTC CASSWYGRGQETQYF
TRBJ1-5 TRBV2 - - TGTGCCAGCACTAGGACAGCTTTCCAGCCCCAGCATTTT CASTRTAFQPQHF
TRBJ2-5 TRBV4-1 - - TGCGCCAGCAGCCAAGAAGGGACCAAGCTAAAAGAGACCCAGTACTTC CASSQEGTKLKETQYF
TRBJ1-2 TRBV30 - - TGTGCCTGGAGTGTGGGCAGGGCTTATGGCTACACCTTC CAWSVGRAYGYTF
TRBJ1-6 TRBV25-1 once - TGTGCCAGCAGTAGCGGACTTTATAATTCACCCCTCCACTTT CASSSGLYNSPLHF
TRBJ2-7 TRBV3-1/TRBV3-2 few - TGTGCCAGCAGCCAGTGGTCCACGACCTACGAGCAGTACTTC CASSQWSTTYEQYF
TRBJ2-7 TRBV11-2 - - TGTGCCAGCAGCTCCCCCCCTGGAGGGAGGCGCTACGAGCAGTACTTC CASSSPPGGRRYEQYF
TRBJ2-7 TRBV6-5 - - TGTGCCAGCAGCACGGATACAGGACTCTACGAGCAGTACTTC CASSTDTGLYEQYF
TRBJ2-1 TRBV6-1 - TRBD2 TGTGCCAGCAGTGAGGTAGCGGGAGAAACATATGAGCAGTTCTTC CASSEVAGETYEQFF
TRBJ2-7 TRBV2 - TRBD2 TGTGCCAGCATGCTTGGCGGGAGTTTAAGGGAGCAGTACTTC CASMLGGSLREQYF
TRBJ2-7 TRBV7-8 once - TGTGCCAGCAGCCCCCCGGGGGTCCCTCACGAGCAGTACTTC CASSPPGVPHEQYF
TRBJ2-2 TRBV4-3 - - TGCGCCAGCAGCCAAGAACCACAGGGTGGGACCGGGGAGCTGTTTTTT CASSQEPQGGTGELFF
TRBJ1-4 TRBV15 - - TGTGCCACCAGCAGAGATCTCAGGAGGGTGTTTTTT CATSRDLRRVFF
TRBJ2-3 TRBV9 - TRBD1 TGTGCCAGCAGCGGGACAGGGAACACAGATACGCAGTATTTT CASSGTGNTDTQYF
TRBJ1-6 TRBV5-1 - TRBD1 TGCGCCAGCAGCTCCCCCGGGACAGATAATTCACCCCTCCACTTT CASSSPGTDNSPLHF
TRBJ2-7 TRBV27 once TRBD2 TGTGCCAGCAGTCCGCCGGGACTAGCTATTTACGAGCAGTACTTC CASSPPGLAIYEQYF
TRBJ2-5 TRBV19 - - TGTGCCACTAAATCTGTGTGGACCCAGTACTTC CATKSVWTQYF
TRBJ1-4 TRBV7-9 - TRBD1 TGTGCCAGCAGCCCAGGGGGGGAAACTAATGAAAAACTGTTTTTT CASSPGGETNEKLFF
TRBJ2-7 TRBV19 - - TGTGCCAGTAGATACGACAACAACCACCAACACCACAGGGATGAGTACGAGCAGTACTTC CASRYDNNHQHHRDEYEQYF
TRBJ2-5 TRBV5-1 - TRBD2 TGCGCCAGCAGGGAGGGACCTAGCGGGGTCCAAGAGACCCAGTACTTC CASREGPSGVQETQYF
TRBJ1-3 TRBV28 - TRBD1 TGTGCCAGCAGCCGATTTACAGGGGGTGGAAACACCATATATTTT CASSRFTGGGNTIYF
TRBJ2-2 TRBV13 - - TGTGCCAGCAGCTTAGTCGTCGGGCAGGGGCTCGCCGGGGAGCTGTTTTTT CASSLVVGQGLAGELFF
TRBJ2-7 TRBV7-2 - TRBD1 TGTGCCAGCAGCTCAACAGGGGCCTCAGCCTACGAGCAGTACTTC CASSSTGASAYEQYF
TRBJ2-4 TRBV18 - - TGTGCCAGCTCACCATCCCTCGGGGGTGCAAACATTCAGTACTTC CASSPSLGGANIQYF
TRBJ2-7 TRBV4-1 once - TGCGCCAGCAGCCTCGCTCGCTCCTACGAGCAGTACTTC CASSLARSYEQYF
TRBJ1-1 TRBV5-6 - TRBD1 TGTGCCAGCAGCTTGGCAGGGGGCCTCAAAAACACTGAAGCTTTCTTT CASSLAGGLKNTEAFF
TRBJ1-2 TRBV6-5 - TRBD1 TGTGCCAGCAGAGCAGGGGGCGCGTATGGCTACACCTTC CASRAGGAYGYTF
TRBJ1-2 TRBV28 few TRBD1 TGTGCCAGCAGGCCAGGGGGCAGGATCTATGGCTACACCTTC CASRPGGRIYGYTF
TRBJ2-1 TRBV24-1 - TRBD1 TGTGCCACCAGTGACCCAACCGGGACAGGGGCCAATGAGCAGTTCTTC CATSDPTGTGANEQFF
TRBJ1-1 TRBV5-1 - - TGCGCCAGCAGCAAGTCCGGGGGTCGGTGGGTGAACACTGAAGCTTTCTTT CASSKSGGRWVNTEAFF
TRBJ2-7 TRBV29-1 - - TGCAGCGTGACCCAGGGGGGAATGGACGAGCAGTACTTC CSVTQGGMDEQYF
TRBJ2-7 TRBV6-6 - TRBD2 TGTGCCAGCGAGGGCGGGACTATCTACGAGCAGTACTTC CASEGGTIYEQYF
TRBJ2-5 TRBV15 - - TGTGCCACCAGCCCGACATCGGAGACCCAGTACTTC CATSPTSETQYF
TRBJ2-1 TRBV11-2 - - TGTGCCAGCAGCCCCAGACGTCAGGGGCTCTACAATGAGCAGTTCTTC CASSPRRQGLYNEQFF
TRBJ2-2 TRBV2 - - TGTGCCAGCTCCCTCACCGGGGAGCTGTTTTTT CASSLTGELFF
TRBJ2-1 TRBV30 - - TGTGCCTGGAGTGTCACCCCTAGGAAGTTTGAGCAGTTCTTC CAWSVTPRKFEQFF
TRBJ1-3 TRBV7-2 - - TGTGCCAGCAGCTCTGGGCCAGGGGATCGAAACACCATATATTTT CASSSGPGDRNTIYF
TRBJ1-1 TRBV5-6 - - TGTGCCAGCAGCTTTGGGGGGAACACTGAAGCTTTCTTT CASSFGGNTEAFF
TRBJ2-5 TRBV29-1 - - TGCAGCGTCTTATCACCGGGGATGGAGACCCAGTACTTC CSVLSPGMETQYF
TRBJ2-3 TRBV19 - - TGTGCCAGTAGTATGAGAATTGGGGGGCGGGGTGCAGATACGCAGTATTTT CASSMRIGGRGADTQYF
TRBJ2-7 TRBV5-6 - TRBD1 TGTGCCAGCAGCTCCATAGGGGGCAGGGCACTCTCCGAGCAGTACTTC CASSSIGGRALSEQYF
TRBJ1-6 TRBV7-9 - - TGTGCCCCGGGCTCACCCCTCCACTTT CAPGSPLHF
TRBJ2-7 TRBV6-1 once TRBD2 TGTGCCAGCAGTGAACCCCCAGCGGGAGCGGGCGAGCAGTACTTC CASSEPPAGAGEQYF
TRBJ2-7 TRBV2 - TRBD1 TGTGCCAGCAGTGAGGACAGGGGCGAGCAGTACTTC CASSEDRGEQYF
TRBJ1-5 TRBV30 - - TGTGCCTGGACCCCGGGCGGGGTGCGAAGCAATCAGCCCCAGCATTTT CAWTPGGVRSNQPQHF
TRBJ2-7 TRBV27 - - TGTGCCAGGAAAAGAAGCAGGAGCTCCTACGAGCAGTACTTC CARKRSRSSYEQYF
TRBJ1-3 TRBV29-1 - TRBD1 TGCAGCGTTGGACAGGGGGTGTCTGGAAACACCATATATTTT CSVGQGVSGNTIYF
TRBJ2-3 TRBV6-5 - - TGTGCCAGCAGTTTAAGGAGGGCAGATACGCAGTATTTT CASSLRRADTQYF
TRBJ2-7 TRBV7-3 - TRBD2 TGTGCCAGCAGCGAAACTAGCGTAAGCCGCTACGAGCAGTACTTC CASSETSVSRYEQYF
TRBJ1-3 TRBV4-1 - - TGCGCCAGCAGCCAAGGAGGTCCCAGGACGAGCTCTGGAAACACCATATATTTT CASSQGGPRTSSGNTIYF
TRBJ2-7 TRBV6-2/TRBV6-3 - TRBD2 TGTGCCAGCAGTTACGGACGCGGGAGCGGGGAGTACGAGCAGTACTTC CASSYGRGSGEYEQYF
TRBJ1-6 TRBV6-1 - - TGTGCCAGCAGTGAAGCGGCAGAAATTTCACCCCTCCACTTT CASSEAAEISPLHF
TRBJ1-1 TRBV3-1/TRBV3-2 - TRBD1 TGTGCCAGCAGCCTAAGGACAGGGTCTGAAGCTTTCTTT CASSLRTGSEAFF
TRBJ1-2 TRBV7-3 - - TGTGCCAGCAGCTTAATCCGCGACAGGAATGGCTACACCTTC CASSLIRDRNGYTF